This TCR beta chain stems from a study of T cell repertoires in cytomegalovirus infection. Study context: Well-studied HLA-B-restricted epitopes and recently identified HLA-C-restricted epitopes of CMV were both used in the study. Overall study results and limits: CMV-specific TCR beta clonotypes restricted by HLA-C dominated the ex vivo response. Based on cumulative public TCR beta family frequency, carriers of CMV plus the relevant HLA were identified.

CDR3 length: 11 amino acids. Germline CDR1 SGHVS, CDR2 FQNEAQ. TCRdb redid the calling of the reads with MiXCR, one entry per CDR3 protein. The profile covers 300,000 to 400,000 distinct CDR3 sequences, with more than 20% appearing a single time and about 14% taken by the ten largest. In this sample, this clonotype turned up many times. Its antigen is unknown. One junction end disagrees with the germline gene, perhaps due to a read error. The V and J genes are TRBV7-8 and TRBJ2-5; weak D call: TRBD1 (6 bases). Sample: cultured PBMCs, taken from culture after CMV antigen stimulation. The sequence derives from a human donor in good health (CMV status not recorded). Some clones in this sample may be carry-over from other donors' samples. The CDR3 region is CASSGAGAPWF. CDR3 DNA sequence: TGTGCCAGCAGCGGGGCAGGGGCGCCCTGGTTC.